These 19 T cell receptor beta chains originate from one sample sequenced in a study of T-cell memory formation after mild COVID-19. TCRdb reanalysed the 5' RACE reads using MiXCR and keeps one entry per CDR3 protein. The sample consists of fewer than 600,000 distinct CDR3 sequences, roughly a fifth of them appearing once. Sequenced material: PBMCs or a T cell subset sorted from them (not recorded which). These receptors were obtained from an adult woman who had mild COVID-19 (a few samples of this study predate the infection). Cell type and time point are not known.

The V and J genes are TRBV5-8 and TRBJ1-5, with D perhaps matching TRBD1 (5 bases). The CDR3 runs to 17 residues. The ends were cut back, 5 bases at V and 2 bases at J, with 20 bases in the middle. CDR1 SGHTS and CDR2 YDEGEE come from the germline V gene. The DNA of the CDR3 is TGTGCCAGCAGTTTCCAGGGAGTACGTGGGGGCAATCAGCCCCAGCATTTT. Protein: CASSFQGVRGGNQPQHF.

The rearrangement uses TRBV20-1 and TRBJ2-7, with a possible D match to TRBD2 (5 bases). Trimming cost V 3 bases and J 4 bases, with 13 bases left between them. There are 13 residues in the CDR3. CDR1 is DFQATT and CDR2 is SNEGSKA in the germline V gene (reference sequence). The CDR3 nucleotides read TGCAGTGCTAGCCCGGACTTAGGGTACGAGCAGTACTTC. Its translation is CSASPDLGYEQYF.

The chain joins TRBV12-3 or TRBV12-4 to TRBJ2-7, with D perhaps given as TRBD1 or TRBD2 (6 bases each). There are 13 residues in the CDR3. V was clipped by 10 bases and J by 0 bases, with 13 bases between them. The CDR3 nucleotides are TGTGCCACGGCGGAGGGGGTCTCCTACGAGCAGTACTTC. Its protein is CATAEGVSYEQYF.

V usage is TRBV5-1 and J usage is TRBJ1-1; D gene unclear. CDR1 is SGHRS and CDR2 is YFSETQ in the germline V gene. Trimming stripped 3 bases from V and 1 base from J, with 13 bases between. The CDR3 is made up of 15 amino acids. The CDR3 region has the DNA TGCGCCAGCAGCTGGGCGGTCGGGGAGAACACTGAAGCTTTCTTT. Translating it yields CASSWAVGENTEAFF.

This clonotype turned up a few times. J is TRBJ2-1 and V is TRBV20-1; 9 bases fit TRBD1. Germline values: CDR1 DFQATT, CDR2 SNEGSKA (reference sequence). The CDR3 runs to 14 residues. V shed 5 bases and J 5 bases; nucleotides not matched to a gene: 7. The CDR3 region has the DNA TGCAGTGCTCCTGACAGGGGGGACCACAATGAGCAGTTCTTC. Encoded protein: CSAPDRGDHNEQFF.

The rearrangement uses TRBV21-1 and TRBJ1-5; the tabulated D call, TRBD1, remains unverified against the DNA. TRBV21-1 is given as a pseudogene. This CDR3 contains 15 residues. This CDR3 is CASTSQGCGYQPQHF. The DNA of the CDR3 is TGTGCCAGCACTTCACAGGGGTGTGGGTATCAGCCCCAGCATTTT.

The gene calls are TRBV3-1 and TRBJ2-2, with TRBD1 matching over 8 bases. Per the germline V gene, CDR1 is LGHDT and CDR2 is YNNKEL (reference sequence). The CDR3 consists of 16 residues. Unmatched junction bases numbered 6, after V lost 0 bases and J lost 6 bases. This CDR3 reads CASSQDSQGAPGELFF. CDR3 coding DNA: TGTGCCAGCAGCCAAGATAGTCAGGGGGCGCCCGGGGAGCTGTTTTTT.

CDR3 sequence reads: CASSLETAMGGYTF. The CDR3 DNA reads TGCGCCAGCAGCTTGGAGACCGCTATGGGAGGCTACACCTTC. The chain has TRBV5-1 and TRBJ1-2; D remains unclear. V lost 0 bases and J 8 bases, leaving 14 bases between the germline ends. Germline-derived CDR1 and CDR2 are SGHRS and YFSETQ. The CDR3 consists of 14 residues. Looking up the rest from reference TRBV5-1 and TRBJ1-2 gives the full variable domain: KAGVTQTPRYLIKTRGQQVTLSCSPISGHRSVSWYQQTPGQGLQFLFEYFSETQRNKGNFPGRFSGRQFSNSRSEMNVSTLELGDSALYLCASSLETAMGGYTFGSGTRLTVV.

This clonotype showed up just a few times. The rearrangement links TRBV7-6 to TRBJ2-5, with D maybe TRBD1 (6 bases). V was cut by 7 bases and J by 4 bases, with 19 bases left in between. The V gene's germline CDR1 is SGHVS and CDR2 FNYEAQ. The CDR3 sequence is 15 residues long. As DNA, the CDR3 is TGTGCCAGCAACAAAGAGGCAGGGGTGGGAGAGACCCAGTACTTC. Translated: CASNKEAGVGETQYF.

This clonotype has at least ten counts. In DNA form, the CDR3 reads TGTGCCAGTAGCCCCTCCGGGGAGCTGTTTTTT. It codes for CASSPSGELFF. This chain connects TRBV19 to TRBJ2-2; D gene uncertain. V dropped 6 bases and J dropped 6 bases, with 5 bases sitting between them. This CDR3 comprises 11 residues. CDR1 and CDR2 from the germline V gene are LNHDA and SQIVND (reference sequence). Drawing the rest from reference TRBV19 and TRBJ2-2, the complete variable domain is DGGITQSPKYLFRKEGQNVTLSCEQNLNHDAMYWYRQDPGQGLRLIYYSQIVNDFQKGDIAEGYSVSREKKESFPLTVTSAQKNPTAFYLCASSPSGELFFGEGSRLTVL.

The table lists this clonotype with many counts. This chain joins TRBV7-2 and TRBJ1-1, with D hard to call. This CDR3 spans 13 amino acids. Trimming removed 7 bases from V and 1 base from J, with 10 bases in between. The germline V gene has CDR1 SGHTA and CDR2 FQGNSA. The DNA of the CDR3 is TGTGCCAGCACCTTGGGCCGGAACACTGAAGCTTTCTTT. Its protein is CASTLGRNTEAFF.

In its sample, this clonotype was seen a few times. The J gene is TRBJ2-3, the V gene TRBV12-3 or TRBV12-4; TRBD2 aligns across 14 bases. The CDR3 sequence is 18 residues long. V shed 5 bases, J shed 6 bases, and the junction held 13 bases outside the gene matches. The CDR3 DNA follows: TGTGCCAGCAGTCCACCACGACTAGCGGGAGGGCCGGGGGATACGCAGTATTTT. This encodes CASSPPRLAGGPGDTQYF.

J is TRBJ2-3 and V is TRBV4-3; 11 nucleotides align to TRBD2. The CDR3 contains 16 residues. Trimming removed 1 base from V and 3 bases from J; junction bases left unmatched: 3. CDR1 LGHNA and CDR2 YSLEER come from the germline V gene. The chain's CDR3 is CASSQGASGGTDTQYF. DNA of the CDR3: TGCGCCAGCAGCCAAGGTGCTAGCGGGGGGACAGATACGCAGTATTTT.

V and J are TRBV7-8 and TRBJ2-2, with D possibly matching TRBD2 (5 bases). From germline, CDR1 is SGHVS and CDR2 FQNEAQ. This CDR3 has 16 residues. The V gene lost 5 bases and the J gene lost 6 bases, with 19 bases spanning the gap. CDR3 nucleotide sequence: TGTGCCAGCAGCCGGAGGAACCCCTCATCTCCCGGGGAGCTGTTTTTT. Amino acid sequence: CASSRRNPSSPGELFF.

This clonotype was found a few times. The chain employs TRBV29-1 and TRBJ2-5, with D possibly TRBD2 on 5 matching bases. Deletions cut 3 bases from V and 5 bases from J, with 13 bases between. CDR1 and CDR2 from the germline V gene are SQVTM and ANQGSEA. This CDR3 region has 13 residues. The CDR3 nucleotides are TGCAGCGTTGAGGGAGCGGCGCCGGAGACCCAGTACTTC. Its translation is CSVEGAAPETQYF.

The DNA of the CDR3 is TGTGCCACCAGTGAACCCAAAAGAGGTGAGCAGTTCTTC. Protein: CATSEPKRGEQFF. This chain links TRBV24-1 with TRBJ2-1; D unclear. This CDR3 spans 13 amino acids. Between the trimmed V and J ends, which lost 4 bases and 9 bases, there was a span of 12 bases. Germline values: CDR1 KGHDR, CDR2 SFDVKD.

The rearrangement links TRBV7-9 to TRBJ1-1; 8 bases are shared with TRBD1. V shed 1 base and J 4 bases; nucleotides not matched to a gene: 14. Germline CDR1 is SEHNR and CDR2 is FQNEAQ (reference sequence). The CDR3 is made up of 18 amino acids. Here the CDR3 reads CASSLVGQGILGSTEAFF. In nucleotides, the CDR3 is TGTGCCAGCAGCTTAGTAGGACAGGGTATTTTAGGGAGCACTGAAGCTTTCTTT.

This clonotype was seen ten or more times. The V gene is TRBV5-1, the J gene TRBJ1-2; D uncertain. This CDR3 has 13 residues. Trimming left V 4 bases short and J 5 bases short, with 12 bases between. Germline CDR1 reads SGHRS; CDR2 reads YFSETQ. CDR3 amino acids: CASSIDPKYGYTF. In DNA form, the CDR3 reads TGCGCCAGCAGCATCGACCCGAAATATGGCTACACCTTC.

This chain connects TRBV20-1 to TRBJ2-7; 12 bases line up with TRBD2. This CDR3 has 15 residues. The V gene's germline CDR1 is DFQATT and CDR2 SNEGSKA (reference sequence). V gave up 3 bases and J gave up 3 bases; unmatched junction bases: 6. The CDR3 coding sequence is TGCAGTGCTAGGACTAGCGGGAGTCTGGTCTACGAGCAGTACTTC. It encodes CSARTSGSLVYEQYF.